This TCR beta chain appears in the sequencing data of a study of CD8 T cells in ankylosing spondylitis. Findings and caveats of the study: What appeared characteristic of ankylosing spondylitis blood was a TCR beta motif of fewer than ten highly homologous variants. Disease-linked clones bore a CD8+ phenotype, appearing relatively rarely in peripheral blood. Reportedly, disease-linked clones are significantly enriched in ankylosing spondylitis patients' matched synovial fluid. There were earlier reports of some motif variants in reactive arthritis synovial fluid and blood.

By quantitative 5'-RACE with molecular barcodes, the TCR beta libraries were made. TCRdb recomputed calls from the 5' RACE reads with MiXCR, one row per CDR3 protein. This table has about 800,000 distinct CDR3 sequences, 12% appearing once. V lost 5 bases and J lost 0, with 14 bases in between. Germline CDR1 reads SGHTA; CDR2 reads FQGNSA. The CDR3 totals 15 residues. On this clonotype itself: Its antigen is unidentified.

Input material: blood, either unsorted or a sorted T cell fraction (not recorded which). This receptor was identified in a male donor with ankylosing spondylitis. The chain couples TRBV7-2 to TRBJ2-7, with D possibly matching TRBD2 (5 bases). The CDR3: CASSLSSTSSYEQYF. The CDR3 DNA reads TGTGCCAGCAGCCTATCTAGCACGAGCTCCTACGAGCAGTACTTC.